The following is a T cell receptor beta chain sequence with its context. The data derive from a study of technical replicates of blood from a few donors. This CDR3 contains 13 residues. Germline V CDR1 and CDR2: SGHVS, FQNEAQ. With 1 base removed from V and 8 bases from J, the gap between germline ends came to 11 bases. Only in-frame clones appear in the TCRdb table, and some are missing; sequencing was by immunoSEQ multiplex PCR. The sample yields approximately 75,000 clones, under 97% seen once. The source material was T cells isolated from PBMCs. The chain carries TRBV7-8 and TRBJ1-2, with D possibly matching TRBD1 (6 bases). The clonotype was recovered from a human donor in good health. The CDR3 region is CASSLGQGLGYTF. The CDR3 region has the DNA TGTGCCAGCAGCTTAGGTCAGGGGTTAGGCTACACCTTC.